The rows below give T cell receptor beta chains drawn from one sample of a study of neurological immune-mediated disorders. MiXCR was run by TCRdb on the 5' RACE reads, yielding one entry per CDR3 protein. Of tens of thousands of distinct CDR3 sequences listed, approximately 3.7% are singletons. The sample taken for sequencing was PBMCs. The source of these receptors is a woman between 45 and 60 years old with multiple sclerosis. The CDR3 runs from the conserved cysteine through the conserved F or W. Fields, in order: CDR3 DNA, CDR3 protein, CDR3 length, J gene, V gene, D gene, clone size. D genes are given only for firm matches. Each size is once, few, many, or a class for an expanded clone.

DNA: TGTGCCAGCAGTCTCCCGGGCCAAGAGACCCAGTACTTC
CDR3: CASSLPGQETQYF
length: 13
J: TRBJ2-5
V: TRBV6-6
D: -
size: many

DNA: TGCAGTGCTATACCGGGGGAAGGGAATCAGCCCCAGCATTTT
CDR3: CSAIPGEGNQPQHF
length: 14
J: TRBJ1-5
V: TRBV20-1
D: -
size: many

DNA: TGCGCCAGCAGTGACTCTGGGGCCAACGTCCTGACTTTC
CDR3: CASSDSGANVLTF
length: 13
J: TRBJ2-6
V: TRBV5-1
D: -
size: many

DNA: TGTGCCAGCAGCACCAATGGGAAGATGGCTAGCGGGGTGGGGGAGACCCAGTACTTC
CDR3: CASSTNGKMASGVGETQYF
length: 19
J: TRBJ2-5
V: TRBV7-2
D: TRBD2
size: many

DNA: TGTGCCAGCAGCTTGGGGGTTCGGGAGGATGCGCAGTATTTT
CDR3: CASSLGVREDAQYF
length: 14
J: TRBJ2-3
V: TRBV7-2
D: TRBD2
size: many

DNA: TGTGCCATCAAGGCTGGGCGGGACACTGAAGCTTTCTTT
CDR3: CAIKAGRDTEAFF
length: 13
J: TRBJ1-1
V: TRBV10-3
D: -
size: many

DNA: TGTGCCAGCAGCTCCCAAGGAGCGGGACAGTACGAAGCTTTCTTT
CDR3: CASSSQGAGQYEAFF
length: 15
J: TRBJ1-1
V: TRBV7-2
D: TRBD1
size: many

DNA: TGTGCCAGCAGCTTAGTGTCCGGGGGTAACACCGGGGAGCTGTTTTTT
CDR3: CASSLVSGGNTGELFF
length: 16
J: TRBJ2-2
V: TRBV7-9
D: -
size: many

DNA: TGTGCCAGCGGGGGCACTAGCGGGCTTTCCTACGAGCAGTACTTC
CDR3: CASGGTSGLSYEQYF
length: 15
J: TRBJ2-7
V: TRBV7-9
D: TRBD2
size: many

DNA: TGTGCCAGCAGAACCGGAGACTACGAGCAGTACTTC
CDR3: CASRTGDYEQYF
length: 12
J: TRBJ2-7
V: TRBV28
D: -
size: many